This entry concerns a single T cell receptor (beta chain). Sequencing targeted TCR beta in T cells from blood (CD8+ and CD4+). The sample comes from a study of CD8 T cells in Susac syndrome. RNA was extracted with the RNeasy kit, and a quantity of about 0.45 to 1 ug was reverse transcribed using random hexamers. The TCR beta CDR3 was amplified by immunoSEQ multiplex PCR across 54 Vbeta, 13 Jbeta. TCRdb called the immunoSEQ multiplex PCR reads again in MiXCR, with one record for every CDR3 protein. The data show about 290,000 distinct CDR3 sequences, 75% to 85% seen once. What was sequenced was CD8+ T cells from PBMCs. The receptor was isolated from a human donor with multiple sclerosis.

CDR3 loop: CASSLAGEVTEAFF. CDR3 coding DNA: TGTGCCAGCAGTTTGGCCGGGGAGGTCACTGAAGCTTTCTTT. V and J are TRBV12-3 or TRBV12-4 and TRBJ1-1; D remains ambiguous. V was cut by 3 bases and J by 4 bases, with 12 bases left in between. The CDR3 consists of 14 residues.